A single sample is the source of the 24 T cell receptor beta chains below, sequenced in a study of blood T cell repertoires in COVID-19 (dated by TCRdb to between 2020 and 2021). The library was obtained by the immunoSEQ multiplex PCR assay. The clones in this table, taken by TCRdb from immuneACCESS, are in-frame only. Not every clone is retained; where verified, under half of the shortfall comes from an unresolved V gene, and the cause of the rest is unknown. The sample table shows fewer than 250,000 clones, and around 87% are seen once. Approximately 25% of the sample goes to the ten largest clones. The sequencing input was PBMCs or T cells enriched from blood (not recorded which). The receptors stem from a woman in her thirties or forties in a cohort exposed to, infected with or recovered from COVID-19 (not recorded which).

The V call is TRBV5-4, the J call TRBJ1-4, with D possibly TRBD1 on 5 matching bases. This CDR3 comprises 15 residues. The germline gives CDR1 SGHNT, CDR2 YYREEE (reference sequence). The V and J ends lost 4 bases and 5 bases respectively, with 15 bases between them. The CDR3 bases are TGTGCCAGCAGCGGCGGGGGGGGAGAAAATGAAAAACTGTTTTTT. Translating gives CASSGGGGENEKLFF.

The chain links TRBV27 to TRBJ2-6; possibly TRBD2 for D (6 bases). Between the trimmed V and J ends, which lost 11 bases and 0 bases, there was a span of 8 bases. This CDR3 region has 13 residues. Germline lookup yields CDR1 MNHEY and CDR2 SMNVEV (reference sequence). As DNA, the CDR3 is TGTGCCTCAGCGGGCTCTGGGGCCAACGTCCTGACTTTC. It translates to CASAGSGANVLTF.

The chain employs TRBV7-9 and TRBJ1-1, with 7 bases that match TRBD1. V dropped 3 bases and J dropped 0; count of bases not matched to a gene: 4. The CDR3 runs 15 residues. Germline V CDR1 and CDR2: SEHNR, FQNEAQ (reference sequence). CDR3 sequence reads: CASSLTGHMNTEAFF. In DNA, the CDR3 is TGTGCCAGCAGCTTGACAGGGCACATGAACACTGAAGCTTTCTTT.

This rearrangement joins TRBV7-2 to TRBJ1-5; D might be TRBD1 (5 bases). The length of the CDR3 is 15 residues. Germline V gene sequence: CDR1 SGHTA, CDR2 FQGNSA. Between the trimmed V and J ends, which lost 1 base and 7 bases, there was a span of 14 bases. In DNA form, the CDR3 reads TGTGCCAGCAGCTTAGGGGGCCTCCGGAGCCAGCCCCAGCATTTT. Translated, it gives CASSLGGLRSQPQHF. Drawing the rest from reference TRBV7-2 and TRBJ1-5, the complete variable domain is GAGVSQSPSNKVTEKGKDVELRCDPISGHTALYWYRQSLGQGLEFLIYFQGNSAPDKSGLPSDRFSAERTGGSVSTLTIQRTQQEDSAVYLCASSLGGLRSQPQHFGDGTRLSIL.

The rearrangement links TRBV21-1 to TRBJ2-3; the D call TRBD2 from the table was never checked on the DNA. TRBV21-1 is described as a pseudogene. This CDR3 has 21 amino acids. CDR3 protein: CASSNPPKGTSGSRVTDTQYF. The DNA of the CDR3 is TGTGCCAGCAGCAACCCCCCAAAGGGGACTAGCGGGAGTCGGGTAACAGATACGCAGTATTTT.

This clone has just a few counts. The gene calls are TRBV4-1 and TRBJ2-2; TRBD2 agrees at 15 bases. This CDR3 spans 18 amino acids. Germline loops: CDR1 MGHRA, CDR2 YSYEKL. Trimming removed 3 bases from V and 5 bases from J; junction bases left unmatched: 7. This CDR3 reads CASSQLGLAGGRTGELFF. The CDR3 DNA reads TGCGCCAGCAGCCAGCTAGGACTAGCGGGGGGGAGGACCGGGGAGCTGTTTTTT.

This chain connects TRBV7-2 to TRBJ2-5; TRBD1 matches 7 bases. CDR3 length: 15 amino acids. The trim removed 5 bases at V and 2 bases at J, leaving 8 bases unmatched. The V gene's germline CDR1 is SGHTA and CDR2 FQGNSA. CDR3 region: CASSLQGSGQETQYF. As DNA, the CDR3 is TGTGCCAGCAGCCTACAGGGGTCGGGTCAAGAGACCCAGTACTTC.

The chain combines TRBV5-6 with TRBJ2-5, with 7 bases aligning to TRBD1. Germline-derived CDR1 and CDR2 are SGHDT and YYEEEE. With V trimmed by 2 bases and J by 4 bases, 2 bases remained unmatched. The CDR3 has 13 residues. The chain's CDR3 is CASSLRQGETQYF. The CDR3 DNA follows: TGTGCCAGCAGCTTACGACAGGGAGAGACCCAGTACTTC. The full variable domain, in which reference TRBV5-6 and TRBJ2-5 provide the parts outside the CDR3, is DAGVTQSPTHLIKTRGQQVTLRCSPKSGHDTVSWYQQALGQGPQFIFQYYEEEERQRGNFPDRFSGHQFPNYSSELNVNALLLGDSALYLCASSLRQGETQYFGPGTRLLVL.

This clone has a single count. The chain has TRBV5-4 and TRBJ2-7, with D perhaps matching TRBD1 (6 bases). V was shortened by 2 bases and J by 3 bases, with 12 bases between the two germline ends. This CDR3 region has 14 residues. The germline V gene encodes CDR1 SGHNT and CDR2 YYREEE (reference sequence). CDR3 DNA sequence: TGTGCCAGCAGCTTTCGTGGGGGCAACTACGAGCAGTACTTC. It yields the protein CASSFRGGNYEQYF.

The chain joins TRBV27 to TRBJ1-3; 10 nucleotides match TRBD1. Germline CDR1 reads MNHEY; CDR2 reads SMNVEV (reference sequence). This CDR3 region has 15 residues. Unmatched junction bases numbered 11, after V lost 6 bases and J lost 9 bases. The CDR3 spells CASSPAGTGVLTIYF. CDR3 in DNA: TGTGCCAGCAGCCCCGCCGGGACAGGGGTTCTCACCATATATTTT.

V is TRBV14 and J is TRBJ1-3; 8 bases fit TRBD1. CDR1 is SGHDN, CDR2 FVKESK, per germline. V trimming: 5 bases; J trimming: 7 bases; junction bases outside the gene matches: 4. The CDR3 spans 13 residues. The CDR3 is CASSWTGWNTIYF. In DNA, the CDR3 is TGTGCCAGCAGCTGGACAGGGTGGAACACCATATATTTT.

The chain carries TRBV7-9 and TRBJ2-7, with 8 bases lining up with TRBD1. V trimming: 6 bases; J trimming: 1 base; junction bases outside the gene matches: 5. The CDR3 is 14 residues long. Germline V gene sequence: CDR1 SEHNR, CDR2 FQNEAQ (reference sequence). CDR3 amino acids: CASRSGTGSYEQYF. CDR3 sequence (DNA): TGTGCCAGCAGGTCTGGGACAGGTTCCTACGAGCAGTACTTC.

In DNA, the CDR3 is TGTGCCAGCAGCAAAAAATACCCCGGCGACAGGGGTTTTATCTCTGGAAACACCATATATTTT. Translated: CASSKKYPGDRGFISGNTIYF. This chain joins TRBV21-1 and TRBJ1-3; the table names TRBD1, a call not compared with the DNA. TRBV21-1 has pseudogene status. This CDR3 comprises 21 residues.

This clone appeared a single time. The V gene is TRBV7-2, the J gene TRBJ2-1; D gene uncertain. V dropped 5 bases and J dropped 8 bases, with 7 bases sitting between them. From germline, CDR1 is SGHTA and CDR2 FQGNSA. The CDR3 runs to 11 residues. CDR3 protein: CASSPNYEQFF. CDR3 coding DNA: TGTGCCAGCAGCCCTAATTATGAGCAGTTCTTC.

V gene TRBV6-5 combines with J gene TRBJ1-1; D not certain. This CDR3 is 13 amino acids long. The V and J ends lost 8 bases and 0 bases respectively, with 10 bases between them. Germline CDR1 reads MNHEY; CDR2 reads SVGAGI. In DNA form, the CDR3 reads TGTGCCAGCCTGCGAAGCCTGAACACTGAAGCTTTCTTT. Protein sequence: CASLRSLNTEAFF.

V gene TRBV6-5 combines with J gene TRBJ2-7; tentatively, D is TRBD2 (6 bases). CDR3 length equals 13 residues. Looked up from germline, CDR1 is MNHEY and CDR2 is SVGAGI. V was clipped by 7 bases and J by 1 base, with 11 bases between them. The CDR3 DNA is TGTGCCAGCACCCCACGGGGGTCCTACGAGCAGTACTTC. Protein sequence: CASTPRGSYEQYF.

This rearrangement joins TRBV19 to TRBJ2-2, with 8 nucleotides matching TRBD1. From germline, CDR1 is LNHDA and CDR2 SQIVND (reference sequence). The CDR3 runs 14 residues. V was clipped by 10 bases and J by 7 bases; unmatched bases: 11. CDR3: CATMSGGRIGELFF. CDR3 nucleotides: TGTGCCACTATGTCAGGGGGCCGGATCGGGGAGCTGTTTTTT.

This clone turned up a few times. The chain carries TRBV19 and TRBJ1-1, with a possible D match to TRBD1 (6 bases). V dropped 3 bases and J dropped 4 bases, with 12 bases sitting between them. The CDR3 extends over 14 amino acids. CDR1 is LNHDA and CDR2 is SQIVND in the germline V gene (reference sequence). The DNA for the CDR3 is TGTGCCAGTAGTATGGGAGGGGGGAGCACTGAAGCTTTCTTT. It yields the protein CASSMGGGSTEAFF.

The rearrangement joins TRBV28 to TRBJ1-2, with 7 bases matching TRBD1. V shed 6 bases, J shed 8 bases, and the junction held 9 bases outside the gene matches. The CDR3 is made up of 13 amino acids. The V gene's germline CDR1 is MDHEN and CDR2 SYDVKM. The CDR3, as DNA: TGTGCCAGCAGCCCACGACAGGGTGGAGGCTACACCTTC. Amino acids: CASSPRQGGGYTF.

The chain carries TRBV2 and TRBJ1-2; 11 bases fit TRBD1. V was pared by 6 bases and J by 8 bases, with 14 bases of the junction left unmatched. The germline gives CDR1 SNHLY, CDR2 FYNNEI. The CDR3 totals 16 residues. Written as DNA, the CDR3 is TGTGCCAGCAGGACCGGGACAGGGGGTCCTTTAAGAGGCTACACCTTC. Protein: CASRTGTGGPLRGYTF.

This sequence joins TRBV30 and TRBJ1-1; 9 bases map to TRBD1. Germline V lookup: CDR1 GTSNPN, CDR2 SVGIG (reference sequence). The CDR3 sequence is 14 residues long. With 2 bases clipped from V and 4 bases from J, the junction kept 5 bases outside the gene matches. The CDR3 spells CAWSYRGQGTEAFF. Written as DNA, the CDR3 is TGTGCCTGGAGTTACAGGGGGCAAGGCACTGAAGCTTTCTTT.

This clone is a singleton in its sample. CDR3 nucleotides: TGCAGCGTTGGTATTTTGATGAGGGAGGGGACAGGACTCTACGAGCAGTACTTC. Translating gives CSVGILMREGTGLYEQYF. V usage is TRBV29-1 and J usage is TRBJ2-7; the D gene is possibly TRBD1 (8 bases). This CDR3 has 18 residues. The germline CDR1 and CDR2 sequences are SQVTM and ANQGSEA. The V and J ends lost 4 bases and 3 bases respectively, with 28 bases between them.

V is TRBV14 and J is TRBJ1-2; D is unclear. Per the germline V gene, CDR1 is SGHDN and CDR2 is FVKESK. CDR3 length: 13 residues. V dropped 0 bases and J dropped 8 bases, with 10 bases sitting between them. This chain's CDR3 is CASSQDRRRGYTF. Here the CDR3 DNA reads TGTGCCAGCAGCCAAGATCGCAGGCGAGGCTACACCTTC.

This clone showed up just once. The chain recombines TRBV7-9 with TRBJ2-3; 12 nucleotides match TRBD2. CDR1 SEHNR and CDR2 FQNEAQ come from the germline V gene (reference sequence). J gave up 2 bases and V 5 bases, and 8 bases lay outside the gene matches. This CDR3 has 17 residues. The CDR3 region is CASSPTGLAGPTDTQYF. The CDR3 region has the DNA TGTGCCAGCAGCCCGACGGGACTAGCGGGCCCCACAGATACGCAGTATTTT.